The T cell receptor (beta chain) under discussion was sequenced for a study of somatic mutations in cytotoxic T cells in rheumatoid arthritis. Turning to the study itself: Purity of nearly 100% was reached when some V beta antibody-stained T-cell populations were flow-sorted, including V beta1+ cells sequenced for TCRB.

Concerning this clone: Its antigen is undetermined.

Trimming cost V 5 bases and J 5 bases, with 15 bases left between them. Germline V gene lookup returns CDR1 SEHNR and CDR2 FQNEAQ (reference sequence). The CDR3 has 14 amino acids. Study-wide results and caveats: An age-related increase in CD8+ clonality was seen in rheumatoid arthritis patients but not in healthy controls.

Sequencing used immunoSEQ multiplex PCR; TCRdb keeps in-frame clones, though not all of them. The sample shows some 14,000 clones, about four fifths of them seen only once. Each population, CD4+ and CD8+ cells, was isolated by positive magnetic bead selection and checked for purity by flow cytometry. The receptor comes from an adult with rheumatoid arthritis. Material: CD8+ T cells sorted from blood. The chain recombines TRBV7-9 with TRBJ1-1; TRBD1 might be the D (5 bases). CDR3 in amino acids: CASSLARGWTEAFF. The CDR3 DNA reads TGTGCCAGCAGCCTGGCGAGGGGTTGGACTGAAGCTTTCTTT.